The T cell receptor (beta chain) described here comes from a study of vaccination and CD4 T cells after COVID-19. As for the study in general: Once diagnosed, patients had post-COVID samples drawn a median about 100 days later (range 35 to 161).

Cultured CD4+ T-cell DNA underwent Oncomine TCR Beta short-read sequencing. TCRdb used MiXCR to reprocess the PCR reads, holding one entry per CDR3 protein. The sample lists some 14,000 distinct CDR3 sequences; 21% were seen once. Treatment: roughly 11-day PBMC culture with coronavirus spike peptide pools or control peptides (ViraFEST assay). On this clonotype: Its antigen is currently unknown.

J lost 4 bases, V lost 6 bases, and 9 bases had no gene match. CDR3 length: 17 residues. The rearrangement joins TRBV12-3 or TRBV12-4 to TRBJ2-7, with 16 bases aligning to TRBD2. Sequenced material: CD4+ T cells from blood, cultured in vitro, taken before SARS-CoV-2 vaccination. The clonotype originates from a human donor who received a COVID-19 vaccine. The CDR3 DNA reads as TGTGCCAGCAGCCCTGGGACTAGCGGGGGGGAGATATACGAGCAGTACTTC. It codes for CASSPGTSGGEIYEQYF.